This T cell receptor (beta chain) stems from a study of blood T cells in healthy people across ages. Together with a sample-barcoded 5' primer, a J-beta primer mix was included in a second PCR lasting about 7 to 11 cycles. Every cDNA molecule bore a tag from a template-switch adaptor containing 12 random nucleotides. TCRdb re-analysed the 5' RACE reads in MiXCR, keeping a single row per CDR3 protein. In the table there are 780,000 or so distinct CDR3 sequences, 45% to 70% of which are singletons. The CDR3 covers 15 residues. The germline V gene has CDR1 SGHRS and CDR2 YFSETQ. Trimming took 4 bases from V and 6 from J, leaving 17 bases between them.

The chain joins TRBV5-1 to TRBJ2-1; the D gene is possibly TRBD2 (9 bases). This clonotype was sampled from a man between 35 and 55 years old in good health. Sequenced: blood. CDR3 amino acids: CASSPGGGRGNEQFF. The CDR3 region has the DNA TGCGCCAGCAGCCCAGGGGGCGGGAGGGGCAATGAGCAGTTCTTC. The whole variable domain, remainder taken from reference TRBV5-1 and TRBJ2-1, is KAGVTQTPRYLIKTRGQQVTLSCSPISGHRSVSWYQQTPGQGLQFLFEYFSETQRNKGNFPGRFSGRQFSNSRSEMNVSTLELGDSALYLCASSPGGGRGNEQFFGPGTRLTVL.